This T cell receptor beta chain emerged from a study of cytomegalovirus exposure and HLA in healthy donors. CDR3 size: 12 residues. Looked up from germline, CDR1 is SGHVS and CDR2 is FNYEAQ. Trimming removed 5 bases from V and 4 bases from J, with 5 bases in between. Study-level results: Rates of TCR association differed by HLA locus in a later analysis, with DRB1 highest and HLA-C lowest. Within an earlier analysis, most TCR beta V segments proved productive either about 87% or about 30% of the time.

Comments on this clone: The antigen is not known.

Amplification used 60 Vbeta primers and 13 Jbeta primers. Clones were read by immunoSEQ multiplex PCR, and TCRdb kept only the in-frame ones, dropping some. In total, the table holds around 100,000 clones. This sequence joins TRBV7-6 and TRBJ2-2, with D hard to call. The clonotype originates from a man aged 35 to 55 in good health and CMV-seropositive. Sequencing was done on a sample of PBMCs. The DNA for the CDR3 is TGTGCCAGCAGCCTCCTCACCGGGGAGCTGTTTTTT. Its translation is CASSLLTGELFF.